This T cell receptor (beta chain) was recorded in a study of blood T cell repertoires in COVID-19. TCRdb keeps only in-frame clones here, not all; method: immunoSEQ multiplex PCR. The table records 210,000 or so clones, approximately 84% of them present only once. Germline CDR1 SGHRS, CDR2 YFSETQ. V shed 4 bases and J shed 0 bases, with 10 bases lying between them. CDR3 length equals 14 residues. The V and J genes are TRBV5-1 and TRBJ1-1, with TRBD1 as a possible D gene (5 bases). Material: peripheral blood. The sequence was collected from a woman aged 45-65 years with active or convalescent COVID-19. The CDR3 DNA reads TGCGCCAGCAGCGAGACAGCGATGAACACTGAAGCTTTCTTT. Translation gives CASSETAMNTEAFF.